This T cell receptor beta chain was documented in a study of cytomegalovirus exposure and HLA in healthy donors. Study information: The roughly 120 million unique TCR beta sequences, from about 179 million T cells, were found by an earlier analysis.

At sampling all donors were nominally healthy, likely with unrecorded immune exposures. 60 Vbeta and 13 Jbeta primers were used in PCR. Some clones are missing from TCRdb's copy, which holds only in-frame ones; the method was immunoSEQ multiplex PCR. The table shows some 96,000 clones, with 78% occurring only once. Findings of the study overall: When the data were analyzed later, several of the most significant clusters appeared to be linked to common viral pathogens. In an earlier analysis, most TCR beta V segments were productive about 87% or about 30% of the time.

CDR3 length: 14 residues. The V and J ends lost 1 base and 3 bases, in that order; junction bases with no gene match: 1. The V gene's germline CDR1 is MGHRA and CDR2 YSYEKL. To note about this clone: Its antigen is as yet unknown.

The J gene is TRBJ1-1, the V gene TRBV4-1; 8 nucleotides align to TRBD1. This clonotype was sampled from a woman aged 55-75 years in good health and CMV-seronegative. What was sequenced was PBMCs. The CDR3 DNA follows: TGCGCCAGCAGCCAAGTGACAGGGGACACTGAAGCTTTCTTT. It translates to CASSQVTGDTEAFF.